The next 24 T cell receptor beta chains were all read from a single sample in a study of shared clonotypes between healthy human individuals. Some clones are missing from TCRdb's copy, which holds only in-frame ones; the method was immunoSEQ multiplex PCR. The repertoire holds about 490,000 clones, with around 73% as singletons. The sequenced sample was PBMCs. The receptors come from a woman in her forties in good health. Some clones in this sample may be carry-over from other donors' samples.

This clone was seen only once. The V and J genes are TRBV6-1 and TRBJ1-1; TRBD1 agrees at 7 bases. The CDR3 spans 13 residues. Germline CDR1 MNHNS, CDR2 SASEGT. V lost 6 bases, J lost 2 bases, and 3 bases stayed unmatched. The CDR3 DNA reads TGTGCCAGCAGCTGGACAGGAAACACTGAAGCTTTCTTT. This translates into CASSWTGNTEAFF.

A word on this clone: Other nucleotide sequences in the sample specify the same CDR3. V usage is TRBV19 and J usage is TRBJ2-5; the match to TRBD2 covers 12 bases. Germline CDR1 is LNHDA and CDR2 is SQIVND (reference sequence). V lost 9 bases, J lost 5 bases, and 4 bases stayed unmatched. There are 13 residues in the CDR3. Here the CDR3 DNA reads TGTGCCAGCAGACTAGCGGGAGTGGAGACCCAGTACTTC. This gives the protein CASRLAGVETQYF.

As concerns this clone: Given a much more abundant clone one base away, this may be a read error. V gene TRBV7-2 combines with J gene TRBJ2-1, with D unresolved. Germline V gene data show CDR1 as SGHTA and CDR2 as FQGNSA. V lost 4 bases, J lost 0 bases, and 7 bases lay in between. This CDR3 has 14 residues. DNA of the CDR3: TGTGCCAGCAGCTCCTCTAGCTCCTACAATGAGCAGTTCTTC. As protein: CASSSSSSYNEQFF.

The V and J genes are TRBV7-9 and TRBJ2-5; 8 bases are a match to TRBD1. V lost 5 bases and J lost 0; bases outside the gene matches: 5. This CDR3 has 15 amino acids. Germline V gene lookup returns CDR1 SEHNR and CDR2 FQNEAQ (reference sequence). The CDR3 bases are TGTGCCAGCAGCCCTGGACAGGGCGACCAAGAGACCCAGTACTTC. Amino acids: CASSPGQGDQETQYF.

The rearrangement joins TRBV11-2 to TRBJ1-1; D gene uncertain. The CDR3 length is 14 residues. CDR1 is SGHAT and CDR2 is FQNNGV in the germline V gene. Trimming left V 0 bases short and J 6 bases short, with 11 bases between. CDR3 region: CASSLDLGRAEAFF. The CDR3 region has the DNA TGTGCCAGCAGCTTAGACCTGGGTCGGGCTGAAGCTTTCTTT.

J is TRBJ2-5 and V is TRBV6-6; the D gene is possibly TRBD2 (5 bases). TRBJ2-7 explains the end of the DNA better; the J call may be wrong. CDR1 MNHNY and CDR2 SVGAGI come from the germline V gene (reference sequence). The length of the CDR3 is 15 residues. Here the CDR3 DNA reads TGTGCCAGCAGCGTCTCTACGGACTCATCCTACGAGCAGTACTTC. It encodes CASSVSTDSSYEQYF.

V is TRBV5-4 and J is TRBJ2-7; D is uncertain. The V end lost 4 bases, the J end lost 6 bases, and 14 bases lay between the germline ends. This CDR3 is 13 amino acids long. The germline V gene has CDR1 SGHNT and CDR2 YYREEE (reference sequence). The CDR3 DNA reads as TGTGCCAGCAGCGGAAAATACAGAGGCGAGCAGTACTTC. Encoded protein: CASSGKYRGEQYF.

The V call is TRBV6-6, the J call TRBJ2-7; 11 bases align to TRBD2. Trimming cost V 6 bases and J 3 bases; bases outside gene matches: 10. Germline lookup yields CDR1 MNHNY and CDR2 SVGAGI (reference sequence). The CDR3 has 16 amino acids. The CDR3 protein is CASSPPLLAGVYEQYF. Written as DNA, the CDR3 is TGTGCCAGCAGCCCACCCTTACTAGCGGGGGTCTACGAGCAGTACTTC.

The V gene is TRBV5-1, the J gene TRBJ1-1; D perhaps matches TRBD1 (5 bases). V dropped 3 bases and J dropped 2 bases, with 11 bases sitting between them. This CDR3 region has 14 residues. The germline V gene has CDR1 SGHRS and CDR2 YFSETQ. The CDR3 DNA reads TGCGCCAGCAGCTGGGGCCCAGGAAACACTGAAGCTTTCTTT. This sequence encodes CASSWGPGNTEAFF.

V gene TRBV9 combines with J gene TRBJ1-6, with 7 bases aligning to TRBD1. The germline V gene has CDR1 SGDLS and CDR2 YYNGEE. The CDR3 is 14 residues long. The V segment lost 5 bases and the J segment 11 bases; nucleotides outside the gene matches: 10. The CDR3 DNA reads as TGTGCCAGCAGGGGTGAGGGGGCGGTAGCACCCCTCCACTTT. This encodes CASRGEGAVAPLHF.

The chain uses TRBV10-2 and TRBJ2-1; D may correspond to TRBD1 or TRBD2 (5 bases each). The CDR3 contains 13 residues. The V end was cut by 5 bases, the J end by 2 bases, with 7 bases between. Germline V CDR1 and CDR2: WSHSY, SAAADI. Here the CDR3 reads CASSSGPYNEQFF. CDR3 in DNA: TGCGCCAGCAGTTCGGGACCCTACAATGAGCAGTTCTTC.

To note about this clone: This may arise from a read error, as a much more abundant clone is one base away. The gene calls are TRBV30 and TRBJ2-7, with D possibly called TRBD1 or TRBD2 (5 bases each). This CDR3 is 13 amino acids long. The germline CDR1 and CDR2 sequences are GTSNPN and SVGIG (reference sequence). The CDR3 here is CAWNTGTPYERYF. The CDR3 DNA sequence: TGTGCCTGGAACACGGGGACGCCTTACGAGCGGTACTTC.

The genes are TRBV28 and TRBJ1-4; 7 bases line up with TRBD1. Unmatched junction bases numbered 9, after V lost 6 bases and J lost 5 bases. This CDR3 is built from 15 residues. In germline, CDR1 is MDHEN, CDR2 SYDVKM. The DNA for the CDR3 is TGTGCCAGCAGCCCCGGGGGGACAGAGAATGAAAAACTGTTTTTT. This sequence encodes CASSPGGTENEKLFF.

The V and J genes are TRBV19 and TRBJ2-2; D gene uncertain. V was shortened by 5 bases and J by 5 bases, with 9 bases between the two germline ends. CDR1 LNHDA and CDR2 SQIVND come from the germline V gene (reference sequence). The CDR3 has 13 residues. This CDR3 reads CASSRGVTGELFF. For the CDR3, the DNA is TGTGCCAGTAGTCGTGGGGTTACCGGGGAGCTGTTTTTT.

This clone was seen a few times. The chain is built from TRBV4-2 and TRBJ2-1; D may be TRBD1 or TRBD2 (5 bases each). Germline CDR1 and CDR2: LGHNA and YNFKEQ. The CDR3 is 16 amino acids. Between the trimmed V and J ends, which lost 1 base and 2 bases, there was a span of 12 bases. The DNA of the CDR3 is TGTGCCAGCAGCCAAGCGGGACGGGACGCCTACAATGAGCAGTTCTTC. Amino acids: CASSQAGRDAYNEQFF.

The chain is built from TRBV11-2 and TRBJ2-7, with 7 bases aligning to TRBD2. CDR3 length: 14 amino acids. Germline V gene sequence: CDR1 SGHAT, CDR2 FQNNGV. V gave up 4 bases and J gave up 4 bases; unmatched junction bases: 7. CDR3 sequence (DNA): TGTGCCAGCAGCTGGGGGGGGTCCATGTACGAGCAGTACTTC. Residues: CASSWGGSMYEQYF.

The V call is TRBV11-2, the J call TRBJ2-3, with D possibly matching TRBD2 (6 bases). This CDR3 spans 14 amino acids. Trimming removed 5 bases from V and 2 bases from J, with 11 bases in between. Germline values: CDR1 SGHAT, CDR2 FQNNGV. CDR3 loop: CASSQRVATDTQYF. CDR3 DNA sequence: TGTGCCAGCAGCCAGCGGGTGGCCACAGATACGCAGTATTTT.

Comments on this clone: Other DNA sequences in the sample encode the same CDR3. V is TRBV15 and J is TRBJ2-6; D unclear. Germline values: CDR1 LNHNV, CDR2 YYDKDF (reference sequence). V dropped 0 bases and J dropped 0 bases, with 3 bases sitting between them. The CDR3 has 15 amino acids. CDR3 residues: CATSRDRSGANVLTF. In DNA, the CDR3 is TGTGCCACCAGCAGAGACCGCTCTGGGGCCAACGTCCTGACTTTC.

In this sample, this clone turned up a few times. The chain employs TRBV28 and TRBJ2-7, with 7 bases matching TRBD2. The junction had 19 bases not matched to a gene; V was cut back by 3 bases and J by 2 bases. Per germline, CDR1 MDHEN and CDR2 SYDVKM. The CDR3 covers 19 residues. CDR3 DNA: TGTGCCAGCAGTTTTTATCAAATTCTTAGCGGGCCTACCGCCTACGAGCAGTACTTC. It is translated as CASSFYQILSGPTAYEQYF.

The chain uses TRBV9 and TRBJ1-2, with D possibly TRBD1 on 6 matching bases. The germline V gene has CDR1 SGDLS and CDR2 YYNGEE. There are 15 residues in the CDR3. V lost 4 bases and J lost 3, with 16 bases in between. The CDR3 loop is CASSFGPGQYYGYTF. The CDR3 DNA follows: TGTGCCAGCAGCTTCGGCCCGGGACAATACTATGGCTACACCTTC.

This clone occurred a few times. V is TRBV6-5 and J is TRBJ2-1, with TRBD2 identical over 8 bases. V gave up 8 bases and J gave up 2 bases; unmatched junction bases: 8. Germline CDR1 and CDR2: MNHEY and SVGAGI. The CDR3 sequence is 15 residues long. The CDR3 nucleotides read TGTGCCAGCGGTCGTAGCGGGATTGCCTACAATGAGCAGTTCTTC. Translated: CASGRSGIAYNEQFF.

In its sample, this clone was seen once. The chain recombines TRBV5-1 with TRBJ2-2; 7 bases agree with TRBD2. J gave up 4 bases and V 0 bases, and 3 bases lay outside the gene matches. The CDR3 loop spans 15 amino acids. Germline V lookup: CDR1 SGHRS, CDR2 YFSETQ. CDR3 sequence reads: CASSLALASTGELFF. The CDR3 coding sequence is TGCGCCAGCAGCTTGGCACTAGCGAGCACCGGGGAGCTGTTTTTT.

The J gene is TRBJ2-7, the V gene TRBV6-6; possible D gene TRBD1, 5 bases. The CDR3 is 16 amino acids. V was pared by 7 bases and J by 2 bases, with 21 bases between. CDR1 and CDR2 from the germline V gene are MNHNY and SVGAGI (reference sequence). The CDR3 sequence is CASIANLWGSPYEQYF. CDR3 nucleotides: TGTGCCAGCATTGCTAACCTCTGGGGCAGCCCCTACGAGCAGTACTTC.

The J gene is TRBJ2-4, the V gene TRBV10-2; tentative D call: TRBD1 (7 bases). V was clipped by 0 bases and J by 9 bases, with 9 bases between them. From germline, CDR1 is WSHSY and CDR2 SAAADI. CDR3 length: 13 amino acids. CDR3 in DNA: TGCGCCAGCAGTGAGTCCAGGGGGGCCATTCAGTACTTC. Its protein product is CASSESRGAIQYF.